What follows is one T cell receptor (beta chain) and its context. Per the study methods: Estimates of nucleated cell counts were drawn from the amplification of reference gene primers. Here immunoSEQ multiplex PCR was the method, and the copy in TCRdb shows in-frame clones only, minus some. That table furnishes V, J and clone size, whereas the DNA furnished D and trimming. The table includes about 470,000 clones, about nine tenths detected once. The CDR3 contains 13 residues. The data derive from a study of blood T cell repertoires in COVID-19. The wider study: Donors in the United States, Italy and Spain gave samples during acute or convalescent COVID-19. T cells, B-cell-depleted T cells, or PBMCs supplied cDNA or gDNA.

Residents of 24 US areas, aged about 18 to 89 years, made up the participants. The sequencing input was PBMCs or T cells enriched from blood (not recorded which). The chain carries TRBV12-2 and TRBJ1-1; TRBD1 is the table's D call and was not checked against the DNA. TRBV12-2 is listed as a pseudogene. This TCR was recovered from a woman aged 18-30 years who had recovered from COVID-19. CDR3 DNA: TGTGCAAGTCGCCTGGACAGGGCCCCTGAAGCTTTCTTT. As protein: CASRLDRAPEAFF.